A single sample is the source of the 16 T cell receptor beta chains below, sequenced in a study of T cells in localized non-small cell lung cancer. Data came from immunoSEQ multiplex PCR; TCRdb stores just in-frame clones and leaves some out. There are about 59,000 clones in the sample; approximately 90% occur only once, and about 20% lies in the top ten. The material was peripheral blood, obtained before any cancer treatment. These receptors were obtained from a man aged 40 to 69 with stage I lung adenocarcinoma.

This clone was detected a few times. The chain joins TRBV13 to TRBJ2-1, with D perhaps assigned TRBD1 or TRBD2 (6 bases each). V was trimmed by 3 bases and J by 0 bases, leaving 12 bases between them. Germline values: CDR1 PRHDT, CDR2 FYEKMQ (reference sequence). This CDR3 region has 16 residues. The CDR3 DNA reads TGTGCCAGCAGCTTCGGGGGCCTAGCCTCCTACAATGAGCAGTTCTTC. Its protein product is CASSFGGLASYNEQFF.

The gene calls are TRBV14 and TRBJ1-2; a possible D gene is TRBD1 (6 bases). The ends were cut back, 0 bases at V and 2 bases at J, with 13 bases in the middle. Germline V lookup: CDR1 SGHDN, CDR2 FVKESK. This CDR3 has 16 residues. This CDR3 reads CASSQDHGGLNYGYTF. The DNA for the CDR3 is TGTGCCAGCAGCCAAGATCACGGGGGGCTAAACTATGGCTACACCTTC.

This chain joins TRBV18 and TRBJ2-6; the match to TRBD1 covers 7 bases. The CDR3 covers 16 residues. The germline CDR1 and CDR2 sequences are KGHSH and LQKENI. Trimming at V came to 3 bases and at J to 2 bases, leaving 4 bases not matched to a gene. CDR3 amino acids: CASSPGTGAGANVLTF. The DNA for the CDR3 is TGTGCCAGCTCACCCGGAACAGGGGCTGGGGCCAACGTCCTGACTTTC. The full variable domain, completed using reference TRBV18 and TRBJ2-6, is NAGVMQNPRHLVRRRGQEARLRCSPMKGHSHVYWYRQLPEEGLKFMVYLQKENIIDESGMPKERFSAEFPKEGPSILRIQQVVRGDSAAYFCASSPGTGAGANVLTFGAGSRLTVL.

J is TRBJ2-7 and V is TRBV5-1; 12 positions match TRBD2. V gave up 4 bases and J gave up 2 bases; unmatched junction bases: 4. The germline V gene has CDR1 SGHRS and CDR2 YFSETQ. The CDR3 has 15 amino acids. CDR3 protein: CASSRRLAGAYEQYF. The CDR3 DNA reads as TGCGCCAGCAGCAGAAGACTAGCGGGAGCCTACGAGCAGTACTTC. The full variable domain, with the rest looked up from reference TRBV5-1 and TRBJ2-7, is KAGVTQTPRYLIKTRGQQVTLSCSPISGHRSVSWYQQTPGQGLQFLFEYFSETQRNKGNFPGRFSGRQFSNSRSEMNVSTLELGDSALYLCASSRRLAGAYEQYFGPGTRLTVT.

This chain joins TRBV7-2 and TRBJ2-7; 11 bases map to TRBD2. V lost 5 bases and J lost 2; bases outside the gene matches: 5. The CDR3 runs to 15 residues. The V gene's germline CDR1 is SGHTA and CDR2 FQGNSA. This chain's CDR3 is CASSKLAGGTYEQYF. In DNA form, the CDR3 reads TGTGCCAGCAGCAAGCTAGCGGGAGGAACCTACGAGCAGTACTTC.

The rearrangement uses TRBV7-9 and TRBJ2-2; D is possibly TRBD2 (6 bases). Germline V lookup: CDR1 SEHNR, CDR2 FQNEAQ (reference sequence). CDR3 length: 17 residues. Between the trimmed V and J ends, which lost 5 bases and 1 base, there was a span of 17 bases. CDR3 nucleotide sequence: TGTGCCAGCAGCCCCGTGCTTCCAGCGGGGAACACCGGGGAGCTGTTTTTT. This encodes CASSPVLPAGNTGELFF.

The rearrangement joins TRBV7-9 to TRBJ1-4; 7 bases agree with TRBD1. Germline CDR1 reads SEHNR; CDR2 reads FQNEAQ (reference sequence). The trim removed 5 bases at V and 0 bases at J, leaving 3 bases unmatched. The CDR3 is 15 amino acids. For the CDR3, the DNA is TGTGCCAGCAGCGGGACAGTTGCAACTAATGAAAAACTGTTTTTT. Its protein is CASSGTVATNEKLFF.

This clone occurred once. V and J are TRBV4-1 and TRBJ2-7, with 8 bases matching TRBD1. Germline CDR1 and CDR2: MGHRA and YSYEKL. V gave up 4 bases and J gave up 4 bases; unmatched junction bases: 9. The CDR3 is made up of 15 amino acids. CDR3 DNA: TGCGCCAGCAGCCTTTCCGTAGGACAGGGATACGAGCAGTACTTC. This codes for CASSLSVGQGYEQYF.

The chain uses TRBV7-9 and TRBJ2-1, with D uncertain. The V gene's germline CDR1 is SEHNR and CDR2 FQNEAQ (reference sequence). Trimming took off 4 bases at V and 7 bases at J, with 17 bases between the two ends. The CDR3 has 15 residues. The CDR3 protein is CASSYFWLMGNEQFF. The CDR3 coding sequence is TGTGCCAGCAGCTATTTCTGGCTAATGGGGAATGAGCAGTTCTTC.

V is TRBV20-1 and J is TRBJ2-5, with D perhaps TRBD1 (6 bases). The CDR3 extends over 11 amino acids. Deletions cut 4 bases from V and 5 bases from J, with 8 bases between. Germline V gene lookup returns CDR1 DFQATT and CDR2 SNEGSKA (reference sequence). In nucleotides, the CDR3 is TGCAGTGCTATCCAGGGGGAGACCCAGTACTTC. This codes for CSAIQGETQYF.

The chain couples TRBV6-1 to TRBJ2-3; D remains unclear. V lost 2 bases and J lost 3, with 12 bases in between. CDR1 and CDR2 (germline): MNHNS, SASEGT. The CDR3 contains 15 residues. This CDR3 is CASSEWSLLTDTQYF. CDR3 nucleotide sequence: TGTGCCAGCAGTGAATGGAGTCTTTTAACAGATACGCAGTATTTT.

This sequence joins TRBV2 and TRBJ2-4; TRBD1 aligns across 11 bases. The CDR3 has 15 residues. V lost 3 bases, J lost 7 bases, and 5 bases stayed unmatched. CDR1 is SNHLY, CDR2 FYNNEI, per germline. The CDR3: CASSDGTGGRNIQYF. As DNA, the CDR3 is TGTGCCAGCAGTGACGGGACAGGGGGAAGGAACATTCAGTACTTC. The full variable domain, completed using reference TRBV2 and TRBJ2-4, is EPEVTQTPSHQVTQMGQEVILRCVPISNHLYFYWYRQILGQKVEFLVSFYNNEISEKSEIFDDQFSVERPDGSNFTLKIRSTKLEDSAMYFCASSDGTGGRNIQYFGAGTRLSVL.

The DNA of the CDR3 is TGTGCCAGCAGCTTGTGGGAGGGCCTTAACGAGCAGTACTTC. Residues: CASSLWEGLNEQYF. The V and J genes are TRBV7-6 and TRBJ2-7; 7 bases are shared with TRBD2. The CDR3 length is 14 residues. The J segment lost 5 bases and the V segment lost 3 bases, leaving 7 bases of the junction unmatched. In germline, CDR1 is SGHVS, CDR2 FNYEAQ.

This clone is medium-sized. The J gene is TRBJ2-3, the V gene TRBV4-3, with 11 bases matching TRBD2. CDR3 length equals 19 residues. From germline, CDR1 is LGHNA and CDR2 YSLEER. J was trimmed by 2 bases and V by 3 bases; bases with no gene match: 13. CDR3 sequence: CASSQSFSGRALLTDTQYF. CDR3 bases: TGCGCCAGCAGCCAGTCGTTTAGCGGGAGGGCCCTCCTCACAGATACGCAGTATTTT.

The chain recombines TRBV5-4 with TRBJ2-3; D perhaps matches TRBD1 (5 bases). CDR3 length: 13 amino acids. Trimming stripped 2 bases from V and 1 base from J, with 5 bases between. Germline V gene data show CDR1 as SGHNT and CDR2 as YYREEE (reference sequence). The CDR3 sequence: CASSLQGTDTQYF. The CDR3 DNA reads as TGTGCCAGCAGCTTACAGGGCACAGATACGCAGTATTTT.

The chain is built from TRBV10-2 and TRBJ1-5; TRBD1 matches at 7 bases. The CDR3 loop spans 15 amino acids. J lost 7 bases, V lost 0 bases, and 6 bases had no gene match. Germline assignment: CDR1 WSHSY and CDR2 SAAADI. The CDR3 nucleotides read TGCGCCAGCAGTGAGTCGGACAGGACGGGCCAGCCCCAGCATTTT. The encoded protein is CASSESDRTGQPQHF.